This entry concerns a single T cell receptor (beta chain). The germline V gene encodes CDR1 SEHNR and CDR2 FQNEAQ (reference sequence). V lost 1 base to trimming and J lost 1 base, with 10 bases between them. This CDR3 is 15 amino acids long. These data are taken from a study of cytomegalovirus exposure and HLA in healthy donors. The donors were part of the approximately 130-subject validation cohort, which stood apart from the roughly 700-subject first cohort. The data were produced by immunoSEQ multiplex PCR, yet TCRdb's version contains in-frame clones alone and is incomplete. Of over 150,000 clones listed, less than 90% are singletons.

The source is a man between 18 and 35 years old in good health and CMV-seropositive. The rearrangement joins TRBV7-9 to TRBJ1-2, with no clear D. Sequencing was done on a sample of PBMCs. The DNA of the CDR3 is TGTGCCAGCAGCTTAGATCTAAGGAGTAACTATGGCTACACCTTC. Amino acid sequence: CASSLDLRSNYGYTF.